These 6 T cell receptor beta chains were all obtained from the same sample, sequenced in a study of blood T cell repertoires in COVID-19. Sequencing was performed with immunoSEQ multiplex PCR; in TCRdb, only in-frame clones are kept and a portion is missing. The top ten hold under 4.5% of the sample, which has roughly 120,000 clones, more than 75% seen once. The sample taken for sequencing was peripheral blood. All receptors come from a man aged 50 to 59 with active COVID-19.

Written as DNA, the CDR3 is TGTGCCACCAGCAGAGATCTGGTAGCCGGGTCCAAAAACATTCAGTACTTC. This codes for CATSRDLVAGSKNIQYF. The J gene is TRBJ2-4, the V gene TRBV15; D gene ambiguous. V shed 0 bases and J shed 2 bases, with 14 bases lying between them. The V gene's germline CDR1 is LNHNV and CDR2 YYDKDF (reference sequence). The CDR3 spans 17 residues.

V gene TRBV14 combines with J gene TRBJ2-5; TRBD2 aligns across 12 bases. CDR3 length: 16 residues. The J segment lost 3 bases and the V segment lost 3 bases, leaving 5 bases of the junction unmatched. Per the germline V gene, CDR1 is SGHDN and CDR2 is FVKESK. The CDR3 coding sequence is TGTGCCAGCAGCCATAGACTAGCGGGGGATAAAGAGACCCAGTACTTC. Protein sequence: CASSHRLAGDKETQYF.

The rearrangement uses TRBV9 and TRBJ1-1; D is possibly TRBD1 (5 bases). CDR1 SGDLS and CDR2 YYNGEE come from the germline V gene. Between the trimmed V and J ends, which lost 2 bases and 3 bases, there was a span of 20 bases. This CDR3 has 17 amino acids. This chain's CDR3 is CASSVGGGFGQDTEAFF. In DNA, the CDR3 is TGTGCCAGCAGCGTCGGGGGAGGGTTCGGTCAGGACACTGAAGCTTTCTTT.

The V call is TRBV6-5, the J call TRBJ2-2, with D possibly TRBD1 on 6 matching bases. This CDR3 has 16 amino acids. CDR1 and CDR2 (germline): MNHEY, SVGAGI. Trimming left V 0 bases short and J 6 bases short, with 14 bases between. CDR3 amino acids: CASSYSLGASAGELFF. The DNA for the CDR3 is TGTGCCAGCAGTTACTCGCTGGGGGCCTCCGCCGGGGAGCTGTTTTTT.

This clone was seen just once. Other nucleotide sequences in the sample specify the same CDR3. The rearrangement uses TRBV25-1 and TRBJ2-1; D is unresolved. The CDR3 spans 15 residues. V was pared by 2 bases and J by 0 bases, with 8 bases between. Germline CDR1 is MGHDK and CDR2 is SYGVNS. CDR3 nucleotide sequence: TGTGCCAGCAGTGAACCGGGTGGCTCCTACAATGAGCAGTTCTTC. Translated: CASSEPGGSYNEQFF.

The table lists this clone with a count of one. This chain uses TRBV5-6 with TRBJ2-1; 7 bases align to TRBD2. Trimming at V came to 4 bases and at J to 4 bases, leaving 5 bases not matched to a gene. CDR3 length: 14 residues. CDR1 is SGHDT, CDR2 YYEEEE, per germline. The CDR3 coding sequence is TGTGCCAGCAGCGCCGGGACTAAATACAATGAGCAGTTCTTC. Encoded protein: CASSAGTKYNEQFF.